This T cell receptor (beta chain) originates from a study of shared clonotypes between healthy human individuals. Concerning this clone: Antigen specificity is unknown.

Study-wide findings and caveats: The study sampled only blood, and tissue repertoires likely differ. Among a handful of donors, approximately 4.6% of naive CD4 clonotypes were found in common. Among the subsets, naive ones generally showed larger estimated richness than memory ones.

CD45RO negativity and positive selection for CCR7 defined naive CD8 cells, a population that excluded terminally differentiated effector memory CD45RA+ cells. Each subset's genomic DNA was split evenly across several immunoSEQ plates. TCRdb's copy holds only in-frame clones and misses some; the assay was immunoSEQ multiplex PCR. The sample contains around 2,000,000 clones, about 92% of which appear only once. Germline V gives CDR1 SGHDN, CDR2 FVKESK. The CDR3 length is 17 residues. Trimming stripped 0 bases from V and 1 base from J, with 15 bases between. The source material was naive CD8+ T cells from PBMCs. The rearrangement uses TRBV14 and TRBJ1-1, with TRBD1 as a possible D gene (6 bases). The clonotype was recovered from a man aged 18-30 years in good health. Some clones in this sample may be carry-over from other donors' samples. CDR3 in amino acids: CASSQDRWGRGNTEAFF. The DNA of the CDR3 is TGTGCCAGCAGCCAAGATCGGTGGGGCAGGGGGAACACTGAAGCTTTCTTT.